The 16 T cell receptor beta chains listed next were all sequenced from one sample in a study of Ad26.COV2.S vaccination and SARS-CoV-2 variants. Generated by immunoSEQ multiplex PCR, the TCRdb table keeps only in-frame clones and is missing some. The sample lists about 330,000 clones; 90% were seen once. Indicated treatment: about 20 received Ad26.COV2.S at low or high dose, single or two shots; several received placebo; per-sample allocation not given. The samples were gathered on day 63 after the first injection of vaccine or placebo. Here the sequenced sample was peripheral blood, taken in a trial of Ad26.COV2.S vaccine versus placebo. The receptors were gathered from a person aged 18-60 years who received the Ad26.COV2.S COVID-19 vaccine or a placebo.

V usage is TRBV12-3 or TRBV12-4 and J usage is TRBJ1-1; D gene uncertain. The V and J ends lost 4 bases and 11 bases respectively, with 14 bases between them. The CDR3 has 12 residues. CDR3 nucleotides: TGTGCCAGCAGTTCTCCCCAGACGACGGCTTTCTTT. It encodes CASSSPQTTAFF.

The rearrangement joins TRBV10-2 to TRBJ1-4; D ambiguous. Germline V gene data show CDR1 as WSHSY and CDR2 as SAAADI. This CDR3 spans 12 amino acids. Between the trimmed V and J ends, which lost 2 bases and 12 bases, there was a span of 10 bases. The CDR3 loop reads CASSEASVQLFF. For the CDR3, the DNA is TGCGCCAGCAGTGAGGCCTCGGTTCAACTGTTTTTT.

CDR3 DNA: TGTGCCAGCAGCTCAGGCCCCCCTTCAACTAATGAAAAACTGTTTTTT. Its protein product is CASSSGPPSTNEKLFF. The rearrangement joins TRBV14 to TRBJ1-4, with D unresolved. From germline, CDR1 is SGHDN and CDR2 FVKESK. The germline V and J ends were trimmed by 5 bases and 0 bases, with 13 bases remaining between them. The CDR3 runs to 16 residues.

This chain joins TRBV5-1 and TRBJ2-7, with a weak D call TRBD1 (6 bases). The CDR3 totals 13 residues. V gave up 6 bases and J gave up 3 bases, with 13 bases separating them. Germline loops: CDR1 SGHRS, CDR2 YFSETQ. The CDR3 nucleotides read TGCGCCAGCAACAGGGTAGGGGACTACGAGCAGTACTTC. Its protein product is CASNRVGDYEQYF.

The chain has TRBV6-5 and TRBJ1-5; no firm D call. The CDR3 extends over 15 amino acids. Trimming shortened V by 2 bases and J by 1 base, and 9 bases separated the two germline ends. Per the germline V gene, CDR1 is MNHEY and CDR2 is SVGAGI. For the CDR3, the DNA is TGTGCCAGCAGTTACGGATGGGGAAGCAATCAGCCCCAGCATTTT. Protein product: CASSYGWGSNQPQHF.

This clone was picked up a small number of times. The gene calls are TRBV6-2 or TRBV6-3 and TRBJ2-5; perhaps TRBD2 as D (6 bases). Per germline, CDR1 MNHEY and CDR2 SVGEGT. V gave up 1 base and J gave up 4 bases, with 16 bases separating them. The CDR3 loop spans 16 amino acids. As DNA, the CDR3 is TGTGCCAGCAGTTACTTGAGAGAGGAGGGAGGAGAGACCCAGTACTTC. As protein: CASSYLREEGGETQYF.

The chain carries TRBV5-1 and TRBJ1-1, with D perhaps TRBD1 (6 bases). V shed 1 base and J shed 1 base, with 11 bases lying between them. Germline-derived CDR1 and CDR2 are SGHRS and YFSETQ. This CDR3 is built from 15 residues. CDR3 nucleotide sequence: TGCGCCAGCAGCTTGCACGGGGGCGAGAACACTGAAGCTTTCTTT. It translates to CASSLHGGENTEAFF.

The V gene is TRBV7-9, the J gene TRBJ2-7; D gene uncertain. CDR3 length: 14 amino acids. V dropped 5 bases and J dropped 4 bases, with 15 bases sitting between them. Germline V gives CDR1 SEHNR, CDR2 FQNEAQ (reference sequence). The CDR3 loop is CASSVLTEPYEQYF. CDR3 nucleotide sequence: TGTGCCAGCAGCGTTTTAACAGAACCTTACGAGCAGTACTTC.

The chain joins TRBV10-3 to TRBJ1-5; a weak D match, TRBD1 (5 bases). This CDR3 spans 14 amino acids. The germline gives CDR1 ENHRY, CDR2 SYGVKD. Deletions cut 6 bases from V and 2 bases from J, with 11 bases between. The CDR3 sequence: CAISPGPGNQPQHF. CDR3 DNA sequence: TGTGCCATCAGCCCGGGACCGGGCAATCAGCCCCAGCATTTT.

This CDR3 is CSVAKGGRAEAFF. The CDR3 bases are TGCAGCGTTGCAAAAGGGGGCAGAGCTGAAGCTTTCTTT. This rearrangement joins TRBV29-1 to TRBJ1-1, with TRBD1 matching 7 bases. CDR1 is SQVTM, CDR2 ANQGSEA, per germline. This CDR3 comprises 13 residues. V shed 4 bases, J shed 6 bases, and the junction held 8 bases outside the gene matches.

This chain connects TRBV19 to TRBJ1-6, with D tentatively TRBD1 (5 bases). This CDR3 has 16 residues. Trimming pared 3 bases from V and 10 bases from J, leaving 19 bases between. Per the germline V gene, CDR1 is LNHDA and CDR2 is SQIVND (reference sequence). The CDR3, as DNA: TGTGCCAGTAGTATGACAGTCGGGTACCTCGACTCACCCCTCCACTTT. Protein sequence: CASSMTVGYLDSPLHF.

The chain links TRBV4-3 to TRBJ1-2; D gene unclear. V was pared by 3 bases and J by 2 bases, with 13 bases between. The V gene's germline CDR1 is LGHNA and CDR2 YSLEER. The CDR3 has 15 residues. The CDR3 DNA follows: TGCGCCAGCAGCCATCAGGCAGCCCCCAACTATGGCTACACCTTC. It specifies CASSHQAAPNYGYTF.

This clone was seen a handful of times. The V call is TRBV4-3, the J call TRBJ1-4; D is undetermined. Trimming took 0 bases from V and 4 from J, leaving 15 bases between them. Per the germline V gene, CDR1 is LGHNA and CDR2 is YSLEER. This CDR3 comprises 17 residues. CDR3: CASSQDLVWPRNEKLFF. The CDR3 DNA reads as TGCGCCAGCAGCCAAGATCTCGTATGGCCCCGTAATGAAAAACTGTTTTTT.

CDR3 bases: TGTGCCAGCAGCTTGGCGGGCACTGAAGCTTTCTTT. This gives the protein CASSLAGTEAFF. The chain links TRBV7-8 to TRBJ1-1; D unclear. Germline assignment: CDR1 SGHVS and CDR2 FQNEAQ. V shed 3 bases and J shed 4 bases, with 6 bases lying between them. The CDR3 is made up of 12 amino acids.

The J gene is TRBJ1-1, the V gene TRBV6-6; D is unresolved. CDR3 length equals 13 residues. Germline CDR1 is MNHNY and CDR2 is SVGAGI (reference sequence). Trimming removed 5 bases from V and 1 base from J, with 8 bases in between. CDR3 sequence reads: CASSITRNTEAFF. DNA for the CDR3: TGTGCCAGCAGTATCACAAGGAACACTGAAGCTTTCTTT.

The chain employs TRBV7-7 and TRBJ2-5; 8 bases agree with TRBD2. V trimming: 4 bases; J trimming: 2 bases; junction bases outside the gene matches: 6. CDR1 is SSHAT, CDR2 FNYEAQ, per germline (reference sequence). CDR3 length equals 15 residues. The CDR3 sequence is CASSWRAGEQETQYF. The CDR3 DNA is TGTGCCAGCAGCTGGAGAGCGGGGGAGCAAGAGACCCAGTACTTC.